A selection of T cell receptor beta chains follows, all from one sample in a study of cytomegalovirus exposure and HLA in healthy donors. Profiled with immunoSEQ multiplex PCR; TCRdb holds only in-frame clones, not every one. This sample yields 130,000 or so clones, of which 76% are seen a single time; 1.8% belongs to the top ten. Specimen: PBMCs. All receptors derive from a female donor in good health and CMV-seropositive. Both conserved end residues are part of each CDR3. The D gene is left open where the match is weak. The size field is filled for only some rows; it gives once, few, many or a size class.

D gene,J gene,V gene,clone size,CDR3 protein,CDR3 DNA
.,TRBJ2-7,TRBV6-5,few,CASGTALDYEQYF,TGTGCCAGCGGTACAGCTTTAGACTACGAGCAGTACTTC
.,TRBJ1-1,TRBV5-1,.,CASSWTQMNTEAFF,TGCGCCAGCAGCTGGACTCAGATGAACACTGAAGCTTTCTTT
TRBD2,TRBJ2-1,TRBV19,once,CASSASGSSSYNEQFF,TGTGCCAGTAGCGCTAGCGGTAGCAGCTCCTACAATGAGCAGTTCTTC
.,TRBJ1-4,TRBV18,.,CASSPQGLPSKLNEKLFF,TGTGCCAGCTCACCTCAGGGCCTCCCTTCTAAACTTAATGAAAAACTGTTTTTT
.,TRBJ1-2,TRBV5-4,.,CASSLEQDGYTF,TGTGCCAGCAGCTTGGAGCAGGATGGCTACACCTTC
TRBD2,TRBJ2-1,TRBV7-3,few,CASSPGLGYNEQFF,TGTGCCAGCAGCCCGGGACTAGGCTACAATGAGCAGTTCTTC
.,TRBJ2-7,TRBV7-9,.,CASSLAQSYEQYF,TGTGCCAGCAGCTTAGCTCAGTCCTACGAGCAGTACTTC
.,TRBJ1-1,TRBV27,once,CASSSHSIQGVTEAFF,TGTGCCAGCAGTTCCCACTCAATACAGGGCGTCACTGAAGCTTTCTTT
TRBD1,TRBJ1-2,TRBV6-1,.,CASSAGQGAPYGYTF,TGTGCCAGCAGTGCAGGACAGGGGGCACCCTATGGCTACACCTTC
TRBD1,TRBJ2-7,TRBV19,.,CASKATGKTYEQYF,TGTGCCAGTAAGGCGACAGGGAAGACCTACGAGCAGTACTTC
TRBD2,TRBJ2-5,TRBV4-2,few,CASSQVGGVETQYF,TGTGCCAGCAGCCAGGTGGGGGGGGTAGAGACCCAGTACTTC
TRBD1,TRBJ2-6,TRBV7-6,.,CASSVRQGNSGANVLTF,TGTGCCAGCAGCGTAAGACAGGGGAATAGTGGGGCCAACGTCCTGACTTTC
TRBD2,TRBJ2-3,TRBV7-9,.,CASSWTSAVDTQYF,TGTGCCAGCAGCTGGACTAGCGCCGTGGATACGCAGTATTTT
.,TRBJ1-3,TRBV9,.,CASSSGNTIYF,TGTGCCAGCAGCTCAGGAAACACCATATATTTT
TRBD2,TRBJ2-1,TRBV6-1,.,CASKLAGYNEQFF,TGTGCCAGCAAACTAGCGGGCTACAATGAGCAGTTCTTC
TRBD1,TRBJ2-5,TRBV9,.,CASSPTGGRAQETQYF,TGTGCCAGCAGCCCCACAGGGGGCAGGGCACAAGAGACCCAGTACTTC
.,TRBJ2-7,TRBV7-9,.,CSSSFSVEQYF,TGTTCCAGCAGCTTTTCCGTCGAGCAGTACTTC
.,TRBJ2-7,TRBV6-5,.,CASSSDSLLREQYF,TGTGCCAGCAGTTCGGACAGCTTGCTACGAGAGCAGTACTTC
TRBD2,TRBJ2-7,TRBV7-6,.,CASSQGLAGLGYEQYF,TGTGCCAGCAGCCAGGGACTAGCGGGATTAGGCTACGAGCAGTACTTC
TRBD1,TRBJ2-1,TRBV5-1,.,CASSTTGTEQFF,TGCGCCAGCAGCACGACAGGGACTGAGCAGTTCTTC
.,TRBJ1-5,TRBV5-6,.,CASSGGGTNSNQPQHF,TGTGCCAGCAGCGGGGGGGGGACAAATAGCAATCAGCCCCAGCATTTT
.,TRBJ1-5,TRBV6-6,.,CASSYRAGVNQPQHF,TGTGCCAGCAGTTATCGGGCGGGGGTAAATCAGCCCCAGCATTTT
.,TRBJ1-1,TRBV7-9,.,CASSLGGTTGTEAFF,TGTGCCAGCAGCTTAGGAGGGACAACGGGGACTGAAGCTTTCTTT
TRBD1,TRBJ1-1,TRBV28,.,CASRPDRGTEAFF,TGTGCCAGCAGACCCGACAGGGGCACTGAAGCTTTCTTT
.,TRBJ1-2,TRBV7-6,.,CASSPDIGRQERGYTF,TGTGCCAGCAGCCCCGACATAGGCCGACAGGAGCGGGGCTACACCTTC
TRBD1,TRBJ1-1,TRBV6-5,.,CASKTGEGTEAFF,TGTGCCAGTAAGACAGGGGAGGGAACTGAAGCTTTCTTT
TRBD1,TRBJ1-2,TRBV19,.,CASSIDRTGYNYGYTF,TGTGCCAGTAGTATAGATCGGACAGGCTATAACTATGGCTACACCTTC
TRBD1,TRBJ2-5,TRBV28,.,CASSSPGQGAWETQYF,TGTGCCAGCAGTTCCCCGGGACAGGGGGCGTGGGAGACCCAGTACTTC
TRBD1,TRBJ2-7,TRBV30,.,CAWTTGGGQYF,TGTGCCTGGACTACAGGGGGCGGGCAGTACTTC
.,TRBJ2-2,TRBV6-6,few,CASSGGRGELFF,TGTGCCAGCAGTGGGGGCCGCGGGGAGCTGTTTTTT
.,TRBJ1-2,TRBV2,.,CASSVEAQGYGYTF,TGTGCCAGCAGTGTAGAGGCACAGGGATATGGCTACACCTTC
TRBD1,TRBJ1-1,TRBV5-1,.,CASSLSAQGAAEAFF,TGCGCCAGCAGCTTGTCGGCACAGGGGGCGGCTGAAGCTTTCTTT
TRBD1,TRBJ1-1,TRBV19,once,CATKSHRGDTEAFF,TGTGCCACCAAAAGCCACAGGGGAGATACTGAAGCTTTCTTT
TRBD2,TRBJ2-4,TRBV6-6,.,CASSYNSGGAKNIQYF,TGTGCCAGCAGTTACAATAGCGGGGGAGCCAAAAACATTCAGTACTTC
.,TRBJ1-4,TRBV28,.,CASSPPGVVKLFF,TGTGCCAGCAGTCCGCCGGGGGTCGTAAAACTGTTTTTT
TRBD1,TRBJ1-3,TRBV6-5,.,CASRPQGAGNTIYF,TGTGCCAGCAGACCCCAGGGGGCAGGGAACACCATATATTTT
TRBD1,TRBJ2-5,TRBV5-1,once,CASSSGTGWETQYF,TGCGCCAGCAGCTCTGGGACAGGATGGGAGACCCAGTACTTC
.,TRBJ1-4,TRBV6-6,.,CASHRGATNEKLFF,TGTGCCAGCCATCGGGGGGCAACTAATGAAAAACTGTTTTTT